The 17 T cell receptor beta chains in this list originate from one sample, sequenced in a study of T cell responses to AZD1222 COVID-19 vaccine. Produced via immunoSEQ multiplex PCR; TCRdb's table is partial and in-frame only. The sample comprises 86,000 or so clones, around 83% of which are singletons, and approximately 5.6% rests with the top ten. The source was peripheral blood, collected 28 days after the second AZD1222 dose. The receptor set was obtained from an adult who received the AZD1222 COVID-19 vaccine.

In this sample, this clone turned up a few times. The CDR3 loop reads CASSLTPWNNQPQHF. CDR3 nucleotide sequence: TGTGCCAGCAGCCTTACCCCCTGGAACAATCAGCCCCAGCATTTT. The J gene is TRBJ1-5, the V gene TRBV27; D ambiguous. The CDR3 is 15 residues long. The germline V gene encodes CDR1 MNHEY and CDR2 SMNVEV (reference sequence). The V end lost 6 bases, the J end lost 3 bases, and 15 bases lay between the germline ends.

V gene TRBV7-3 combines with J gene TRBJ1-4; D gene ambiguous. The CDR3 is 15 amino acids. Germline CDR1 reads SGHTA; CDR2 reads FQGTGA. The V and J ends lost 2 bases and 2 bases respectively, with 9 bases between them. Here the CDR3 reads CASSLDLLTNEKLFF. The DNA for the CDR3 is TGTGCCAGCAGCTTAGATCTGCTGACTAATGAAAAACTGTTTTTT.

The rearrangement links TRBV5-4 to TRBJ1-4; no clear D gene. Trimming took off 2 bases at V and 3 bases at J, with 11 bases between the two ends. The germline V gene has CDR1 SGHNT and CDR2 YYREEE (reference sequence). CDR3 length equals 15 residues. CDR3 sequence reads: CASSFSGVANEKLFF. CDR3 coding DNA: TGTGCCAGCAGCTTCAGCGGTGTTGCTAATGAAAAACTGTTTTTT.

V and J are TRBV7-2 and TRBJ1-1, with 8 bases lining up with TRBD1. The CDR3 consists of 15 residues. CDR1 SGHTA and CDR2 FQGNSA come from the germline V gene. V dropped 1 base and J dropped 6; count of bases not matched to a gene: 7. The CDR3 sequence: CASSLVGTGLAEAFF. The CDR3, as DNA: TGTGCCAGCAGCTTAGTGGGGACAGGCCTCGCTGAAGCTTTCTTT.

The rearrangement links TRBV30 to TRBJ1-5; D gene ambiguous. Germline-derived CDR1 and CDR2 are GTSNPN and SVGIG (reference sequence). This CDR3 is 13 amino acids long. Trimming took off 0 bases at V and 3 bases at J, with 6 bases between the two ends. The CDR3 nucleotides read TGTGCCTGGAGTGTACGTGACAATCAGCCCCAGCATTTT. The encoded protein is CAWSVRDNQPQHF.

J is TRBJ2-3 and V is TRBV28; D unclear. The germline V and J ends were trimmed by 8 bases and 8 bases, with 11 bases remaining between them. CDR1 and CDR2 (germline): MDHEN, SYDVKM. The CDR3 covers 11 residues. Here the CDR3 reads CASGTVGTQYF. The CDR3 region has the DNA TGTGCCAGCGGAACAGTCGGTACGCAGTATTTT.

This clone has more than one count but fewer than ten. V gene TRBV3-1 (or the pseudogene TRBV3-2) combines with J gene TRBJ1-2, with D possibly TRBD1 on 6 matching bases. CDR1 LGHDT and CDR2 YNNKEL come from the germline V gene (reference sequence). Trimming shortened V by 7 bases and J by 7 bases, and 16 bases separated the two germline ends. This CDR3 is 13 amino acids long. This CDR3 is CASTRLRGGGYTF. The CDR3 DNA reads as TGTGCCAGCACCCGACTGAGGGGGGGTGGCTACACCTTC.

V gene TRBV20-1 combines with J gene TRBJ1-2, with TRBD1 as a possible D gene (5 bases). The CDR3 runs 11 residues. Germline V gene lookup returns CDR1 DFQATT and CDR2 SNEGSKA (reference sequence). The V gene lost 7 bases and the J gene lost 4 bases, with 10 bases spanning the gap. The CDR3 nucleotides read TGCAGTGGGAGGGGTACCTATGGCTACACCTTC. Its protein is CSGRGTYGYTF.

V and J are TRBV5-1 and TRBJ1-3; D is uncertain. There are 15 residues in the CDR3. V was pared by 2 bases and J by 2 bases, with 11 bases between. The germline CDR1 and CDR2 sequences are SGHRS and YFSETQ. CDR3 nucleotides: TGCGCCAGCAGCTTACCTTCGAGTGCTGGAAACACCATATATTTT. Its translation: CASSLPSSAGNTIYF.

CDR3 bases: TGTGCCAGCAGTTCCGTAGCGGGGGGCGCCTACAATGAGCAGTTCTTC. Translation: CASSSVAGGAYNEQFF. The rearrangement links TRBV6-5 to TRBJ2-1; 10 nucleotides line up with TRBD2. Germline V gene sequence: CDR1 MNHEY, CDR2 SVGAGI. J lost 2 bases, V lost 4 bases, and 5 bases had no gene match. CDR3 size: 16 residues.

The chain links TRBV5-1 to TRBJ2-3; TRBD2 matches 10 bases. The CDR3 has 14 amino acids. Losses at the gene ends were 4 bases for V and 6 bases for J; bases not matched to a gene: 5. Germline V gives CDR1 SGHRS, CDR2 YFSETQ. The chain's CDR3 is CASSASGRLDTQYF. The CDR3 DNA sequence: TGCGCCAGCAGCGCTAGCGGGAGATTGGATACGCAGTATTTT.

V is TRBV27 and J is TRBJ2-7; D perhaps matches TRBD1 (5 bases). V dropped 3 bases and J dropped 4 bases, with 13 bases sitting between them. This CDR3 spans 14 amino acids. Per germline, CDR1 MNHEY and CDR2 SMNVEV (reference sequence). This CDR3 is CASSFRVGLYEQYF. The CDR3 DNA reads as TGTGCCAGCAGTTTCAGGGTAGGTCTTTACGAGCAGTACTTC.

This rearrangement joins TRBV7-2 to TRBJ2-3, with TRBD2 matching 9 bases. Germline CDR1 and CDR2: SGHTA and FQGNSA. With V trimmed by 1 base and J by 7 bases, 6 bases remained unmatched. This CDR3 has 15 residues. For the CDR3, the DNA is TGTGCCAGCAGCTTAGATGGTGCGGGAGGGAATACGCAGTATTTT. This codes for CASSLDGAGGNTQYF.

The CDR3 loop reads CASSPGQGPGNTIYF. CDR3 in DNA: TGTGCCAGCAGCCCCGGACAGGGTCCGGGCAACACCATATATTTT. The V and J genes are TRBV28 and TRBJ1-3; 8 bases align to TRBD1. V shed 6 bases and J 7 bases; nucleotides not matched to a gene: 11. Germline V lookup: CDR1 MDHEN, CDR2 SYDVKM. This CDR3 has 15 amino acids.

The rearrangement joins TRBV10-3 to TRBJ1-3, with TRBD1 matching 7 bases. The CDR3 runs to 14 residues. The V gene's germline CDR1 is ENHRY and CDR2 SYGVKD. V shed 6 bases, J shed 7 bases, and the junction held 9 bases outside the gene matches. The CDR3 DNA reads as TGTGCCATCAGGGCCAGGGGGGAACCTAACACCATATATTTT. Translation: CAIRARGEPNTIYF.

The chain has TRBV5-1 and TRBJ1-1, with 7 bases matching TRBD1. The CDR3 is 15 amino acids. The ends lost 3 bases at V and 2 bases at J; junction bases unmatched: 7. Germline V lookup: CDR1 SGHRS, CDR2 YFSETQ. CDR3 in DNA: TGCGCCAGCAGCTCGCCGGGACAGACAAACACTGAAGCTTTCTTT. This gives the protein CASSSPGQTNTEAFF. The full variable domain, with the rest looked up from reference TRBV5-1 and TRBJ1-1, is KAGVTQTPRYLIKTRGQQVTLSCSPISGHRSVSWYQQTPGQGLQFLFEYFSETQRNKGNFPGRFSGRQFSNSRSEMNVSTLELGDSALYLCASSSPGQTNTEAFFGQGTRLTVV.

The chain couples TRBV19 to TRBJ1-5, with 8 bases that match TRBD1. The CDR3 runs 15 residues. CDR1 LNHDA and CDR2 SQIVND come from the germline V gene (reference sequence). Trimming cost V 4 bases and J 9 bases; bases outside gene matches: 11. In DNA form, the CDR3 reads TGTGCCAGTAGTAACCCCCAGGGGGCGTCAGGGCCCCAGCATTTT. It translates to CASSNPQGASGPQHF.